A single T cell receptor beta chain is shown here with its context. This CDR3 is built from 14 residues. Trimming at V came to 5 bases and at J to 4 bases, leaving 6 bases not matched to a gene. Germline V lookup: CDR1 SGHVS, CDR2 FQNEAQ. This sample stems from a study of blood T cell repertoires in COVID-19. Study-level information: Specimens from acute and convalescent COVID-19 originated in the United States, Italy and Spain. PBMCs, B-cell-depleted T cells, or T cells provided the cDNA or gDNA that made up the material.

In the study's own analysis: For nucleated cells, counts were estimated from reference gene primer amplification. Using immunoSEQ multiplex PCR, the repertoire was profiled, and TCRdb retains in-frame clones only, with some absent. V and J calls and clone size follow that table, whereas D and trimming were derived from the DNA. The table records about 370,000 clones, around 89% of them present only once. Seattle researchers signed up patients amid active infection and tracked them longitudinally. This receptor was obtained from a woman between 25 and 40 years old with COVID-19, enrolled during active disease. Sequencing was done on a sample of peripheral blood. The rearrangement joins TRBV7-8 to TRBJ1-2, with 8 positions matching TRBD1. The CDR3 DNA reads as TGTGCCAGCAGCCAAACAGGGGGAGGCTATGGCTACACCTTC. This encodes CASSQTGGGYGYTF.